The clone carrying this T cell receptor (beta chain) was picked up one time. Assay: immunoSEQ multiplex PCR; the TCRdb copy retains only in-frame clones and omits some. The table has about 94,000 clones, about 74% seen once. The data are from a study of blood T cell repertoires in COVID-19. As for the study in general: PBMCs, B-cell-depleted T cells, or T cells provided the cDNA or gDNA that made up the material.

In germline, CDR1 is MNHEY, CDR2 SMNVEV (reference sequence). This CDR3 has 17 amino acids. V was clipped by 5 bases and J by 9 bases, with 26 bases between them. The sample consisted of peripheral blood. The chain has TRBV27 and TRBJ2-1; tentatively, D is TRBD2 (6 bases). This TCR was recovered from a man in his 70s with COVID-19, enrolled during active disease. The CDR3 bases are TGTGCCAGCAGTCGACTAGGCCCTCTGGGGGACGTTAGTGAGCAGTTCTTC. Amino acids: CASSRLGPLGDVSEQFF.